The 25 T cell receptor beta chains below all came from one sample that was sequenced in a study of shared clonotypes between healthy human individuals. Clones were sequenced by immunoSEQ multiplex PCR, and TCRdb holds only the in-frame ones, with some missing. The sample comprises 450,000 or so clones, roughly three quarters of which are singletons, and 12% rests with the top ten. The material sequenced was PBMCs. The receptors stem from a middle-aged woman in good health. Some clones in this sample may be carry-over from other donors' samples.

A note on this clone: Other DNA variants within this sample encode the same CDR3. The chain employs TRBV5-1 and TRBJ2-5; maybe TRBD2 (5 bases). From germline, CDR1 is SGHRS and CDR2 YFSETQ. The length of the CDR3 is 13 residues. The germline V and J ends were trimmed by 1 base and 2 bases, with 6 bases remaining between them. CDR3 loop: CASSLRTQETQYF. In nucleotides, the CDR3 is TGCGCCAGCAGCTTGCGGACTCAAGAGACCCAGTACTTC. Full variable domain (rest looked up from reference TRBV5-1 and TRBJ2-5): KAGVTQTPRYLIKTRGQQVTLSCSPISGHRSVSWYQQTPGQGLQFLFEYFSETQRNKGNFPGRFSGRQFSNSRSEMNVSTLELGDSALYLCASSLRTQETQYFGPGTRLLVL.

J is TRBJ1-1 and V is TRBV20-1; D gene unclear. V was pared by 6 bases and J by 5 bases, with 10 bases between. The CDR3 is 11 amino acids. Germline CDR1 is DFQATT and CDR2 is SNEGSKA (reference sequence). Here the CDR3 reads CSARTGTEAFF. As DNA, the CDR3 is TGCAGTGCCAGGACCGGGACTGAAGCTTTCTTT.

The rearrangement links TRBV7-6 to TRBJ2-7; D ambiguous. The germline V and J ends were trimmed by 3 bases and 3 bases, with 9 bases remaining between them. The CDR3 is 13 residues long. Germline V CDR1 and CDR2: SGHVS, FNYEAQ. This chain's CDR3 is CASSFGPIYEQYF. The CDR3 DNA follows: TGTGCCAGCAGCTTTGGACCTATCTACGAGCAGTACTTC.

Concerning this clone: A far larger clone differs by one base, so this is likely a read error. The V and J genes are TRBV4-2 and TRBJ2-7, with D possibly TRBD1 on 6 matching bases. Germline V lookup: CDR1 LGHNA, CDR2 YNFKEQ. Trimming pared 2 bases from V and 3 bases from J, leaving 14 bases between. The length of the CDR3 is 15 residues. The CDR3 coding sequence is TGTGCCAGCAGCCAAACCCAGGGGAGCTTCTACGAGCAGTACTTC. It encodes CASSQTQGSFYEQYF.

This chain links TRBV30 with TRBJ1-1; 9 bases align to TRBD1. Trimming took 3 bases from V and 0 from J; bases not matched to a gene: 14. This CDR3 contains 18 residues. The germline V gene has CDR1 GTSNPN and CDR2 SVGIG (reference sequence). The CDR3 sequence is CAWRARGQGMFMNTEAFF. The CDR3 nucleotides are TGTGCCTGGAGGGCAAGAGGACAGGGGATGTTTATGAACACTGAAGCTTTCTTT.

This clone was recorded once. The chain couples TRBV30 to TRBJ2-7, with TRBD1 matching over 7 bases. From germline, CDR1 is GTSNPN and CDR2 SVGIG (reference sequence). The V segment lost 3 bases and the J segment 3 bases; nucleotides outside the gene matches: 11. CDR3 length: 15 amino acids. DNA for the CDR3: TGTGCCTGGAGACTAGACAGTCAGGGGGACTACGAGCAGTACTTC. Amino acids: CAWRLDSQGDYEQYF.

V and J are TRBV28 and TRBJ2-7; D may be TRBD1 or TRBD2 (6 bases each). Germline assignment: CDR1 MDHEN and CDR2 SYDVKM. The CDR3 has 15 amino acids. V was pared by 2 bases and J by 4 bases, with 15 bases between. This CDR3 is CASSLGGGNPYEQYF. The CDR3, as DNA: TGTGCCAGCAGTTTAGGGGGCGGGAACCCTTACGAGCAGTACTTC.

The chain combines TRBV7-2 with TRBJ2-2; tentatively, D is TRBD1 (6 bases). Trimming pared 3 bases from V and 7 bases from J, leaving 9 bases between. This CDR3 has 13 residues. The V gene's germline CDR1 is SGHTA and CDR2 FQGNSA. The CDR3: CASSFTGIGELFF. The DNA for the CDR3 is TGTGCCAGCAGCTTTACAGGGATCGGGGAGCTGTTTTTT.

This clone was recorded a few times. This may come from a read error, since a much larger clone is one base off. Other DNA sequences in the sample encode the same CDR3. CDR3 sequence: CAWSPGLSYGYTF. In nucleotides, the CDR3 is TGTGCCTGGAGTCCAGGCTTAAGCTATGGCTACACCTTC. V and J are TRBV30 and TRBJ1-2, with D uncertain. The CDR3 has 13 residues. V lost 2 bases and J 4 bases, leaving 11 bases between the germline ends. Looked up from germline, CDR1 is GTSNPN and CDR2 is SVGIG (reference sequence). Looking up the rest from reference TRBV30 and TRBJ1-2 gives the full variable domain: SQTIHQWPATLVQPVGSPLSLECTVEGTSNPNLYWYRQAAGRGLQLLFYSVGIGQISSEVPQNLSASRPQDRQFILSSKKLLLSDSGFYLCAWSPGLSYGYTFGSGTRLTVV.

This chain uses TRBV5-1 with TRBJ1-3, with a weak D call TRBD1 (6 bases). There are 13 residues in the CDR3. The germline gives CDR1 SGHRS, CDR2 YFSETQ. Trimming stripped 8 bases from V and 4 bases from J, with 13 bases between. The CDR3 bases are TGCGCCAGTTCCGGGACAAACGGAAACACCATATATTTT. Its protein is CASSGTNGNTIYF.

With regard to this clone: A read error is possible here, since a much larger clone lies one base away. The V and J genes are TRBV15 and TRBJ1-5; D is possibly TRBD1 (5 bases). Germline V CDR1 and CDR2: LNHNV, YYDKDF (reference sequence). Trimming shortened V by 3 bases and J by 3 bases, and 9 bases separated the two germline ends. The CDR3 length is 14 residues. The CDR3 protein is CATSRTVNNQPQHF. CDR3 nucleotides: TGTGCCACCAGCAGGACAGTAAACAATCAGCCCCAGCATTTT.

This chain uses TRBV19 with TRBJ2-7; 7 bases map to TRBD2. Germline values: CDR1 LNHDA, CDR2 SQIVND (reference sequence). The CDR3 loop spans 15 amino acids. V was clipped by 5 bases and J by 3 bases; unmatched bases: 10. Here the CDR3 reads CASSWGSGGYYEQYF. CDR3 sequence (DNA): TGTGCCAGTAGTTGGGGATCGGGGGGATACTACGAGCAGTACTTC. Drawing the rest from reference TRBV19 and TRBJ2-7, the complete variable domain is DGGITQSPKYLFRKEGQNVTLSCEQNLNHDAMYWYRQDPGQGLRLIYYSQIVNDFQKGDIAEGYSVSREKKESFPLTVTSAQKNPTAFYLCASSWGSGGYYEQYFGPGTRLTVT.

A word on this clone: At the DNA level, this CDR3 is encoded by other sequences in the same sample as well. The CDR3: CASSLRQGPYEQYF. The CDR3 DNA follows: TGCGCCAGCAGCTTAAGACAGGGCCCCTACGAGCAGTACTTC. The chain couples TRBV5-1 to TRBJ2-7; TRBD1 agrees at 7 bases. V gave up 2 bases and J gave up 2 bases; unmatched junction bases: 4. Germline CDR1 and CDR2: SGHRS and YFSETQ. The CDR3 covers 14 residues.

The CDR3 nucleotides are TGTGCCAGCACCGAGACCGGGAGAGAAGACACTGAAGCTTTCTTT. Amino acid sequence: CASTETGREDTEAFF. J is TRBJ1-1 and V is TRBV6-6; no clear D. Germline V CDR1 and CDR2: MNHNY, SVGAGI (reference sequence). This CDR3 is built from 15 residues. Trimming stripped 7 bases from V and 3 bases from J, with 18 bases between.

This clone was seen a single time. The genes are TRBV10-3 and TRBJ2-7; D possibly uses TRBD1 or TRBD2 (6 bases each). CDR3 size: 15 residues. Germline-derived CDR1 and CDR2 are ENHRY and SYGVKD. Trimming stripped 4 bases from V and 3 bases from J, with 16 bases between. The CDR3: CAISAQGGFYYEQYF. The CDR3 DNA reads TGTGCCATCAGTGCCCAAGGGGGGTTCTACTACGAGCAGTACTTC.

At least ten counts were recorded for this clone. The chain combines TRBV9 with TRBJ1-2; 8 bases map to TRBD1. Germline values: CDR1 SGDLS, CDR2 YYNGEE. Trimming removed 3 bases from V and 7 bases from J; junction bases left unmatched: 11. The CDR3 sequence is 15 residues long. The CDR3 coding sequence is TGTGCCAGCAGCGACAAACAGGGGGAGCTGGGTGGCTACACCTTC. It yields the protein CASSDKQGELGGYTF.

This chain joins TRBV7-2 and TRBJ1-5, with 8 bases that match TRBD1. Germline V CDR1 and CDR2: SGHTA, FQGNSA. This CDR3 is built from 15 residues. V lost 1 base, J lost 5 bases, and 4 bases stayed unmatched. The CDR3 coding sequence is TGTGCCAGCAGCTTAGACGACAGGGGTTATCAGCCCCAGCATTTT. It codes for CASSLDDRGYQPQHF.

The J gene is TRBJ2-5, the V gene TRBV5-6, with a tentative D call TRBD1 (8 bases). The CDR3 consists of 15 residues. V was cut by 0 bases and J by 7 bases, with 16 bases left in between. Germline lookup yields CDR1 SGHDT and CDR2 YYEEEE. The CDR3 sequence is CASSLETGGDLTQYF. DNA for the CDR3: TGTGCCAGCAGCTTGGAAACAGGGGGGGATTTGACCCAGTACTTC.

This clone has just one count. The V gene is TRBV5-4, the J gene TRBJ1-1; possibly TRBD1 for D (6 bases). The CDR3 is made up of 16 amino acids. V was clipped by 4 bases and J by 8 bases, with 24 bases between them. Looked up from germline, CDR1 is SGHNT and CDR2 is YYREEE (reference sequence). The CDR3 coding sequence is TGTGCCAGCAGCCGAGAAGGCGGGACAACCCTGCCGGAAGCTTTCTTT. Its translation: CASSREGGTTLPEAFF.

The V gene is TRBV6-5, the J gene TRBJ2-7; 8 bases map to TRBD1. Germline trimming cut 5 bases from V and 6 bases from J; bases unmatched to any gene: 3. The CDR3 spans 12 residues. Germline V CDR1 and CDR2: MNHEY, SVGAGI. The CDR3, as DNA: TGTGCCAGCAGTCCAGGGGGCGTCGAGCAGTACTTC. It is translated as CASSPGGVEQYF.

The chain has TRBV28 and TRBJ2-7, with unresolved D. This CDR3 is 13 amino acids long. Trimming pared 6 bases from V and 7 bases from J, leaving 16 bases between. Germline loops: CDR1 MDHEN, CDR2 SYDVKM. The CDR3 loop is CASRPGPGEEQYF. The DNA for the CDR3 is TGTGCCAGCAGGCCCGGGCCGGGTGAAGAGCAGTACTTC.

Points on this clone: Other DNA sequences in the sample encode the same CDR3. CDR3 in amino acids: CASSLGETQYF. The CDR3 DNA reads TGTGCCAGCAGTTTAGGAGAGACCCAGTACTTC. The chain links TRBV27 to TRBJ2-5; D gene unclear. There are 11 residues in the CDR3. The germline V gene has CDR1 MNHEY and CDR2 SMNVEV (reference sequence). Trimming pared 2 bases from V and 4 bases from J, leaving 2 bases between.

This clone has just a few counts. The chain links TRBV29-1 to TRBJ2-5, with unresolved D. Germline V gene data show CDR1 as SQVTM and CDR2 as ANQGSEA. The CDR3 spans 14 residues. V was clipped by 4 bases and J by 5 bases, with 17 bases between them. CDR3 DNA sequence: TGCAGCGTTGGATACAGATCCTCCAAGGAGACCCAGTACTTC. Encoded protein: CSVGYRSSKETQYF.

The genes are TRBV28 and TRBJ1-4; perhaps TRBD1 as D (5 bases). This CDR3 spans 12 amino acids. In germline, CDR1 is MDHEN, CDR2 SYDVKM. V dropped 3 bases and J dropped 7 bases, with 6 bases sitting between them. The CDR3 sequence is CASSFTGEKLFF. DNA of the CDR3: TGTGCCAGCAGTTTCACAGGTGAAAAACTGTTTTTT.

A remark on this clone: A far larger clone is a single base away, which makes a read error likely. The rearrangement joins TRBV5-1 to TRBJ2-3, with D possibly matching TRBD1 (5 bases). The J call may be wrong; the DNA end is better matched by TRBJ1-5. CDR1 SGHRS and CDR2 YFSETQ come from the germline V gene. CDR3 length: 14 residues. CDR3 DNA sequence: TGCGCCAGCAGCGACGGGAGCCTGACAGATACGCAGCATTTT. The encoded protein is CASSDGSLTDTQHF.